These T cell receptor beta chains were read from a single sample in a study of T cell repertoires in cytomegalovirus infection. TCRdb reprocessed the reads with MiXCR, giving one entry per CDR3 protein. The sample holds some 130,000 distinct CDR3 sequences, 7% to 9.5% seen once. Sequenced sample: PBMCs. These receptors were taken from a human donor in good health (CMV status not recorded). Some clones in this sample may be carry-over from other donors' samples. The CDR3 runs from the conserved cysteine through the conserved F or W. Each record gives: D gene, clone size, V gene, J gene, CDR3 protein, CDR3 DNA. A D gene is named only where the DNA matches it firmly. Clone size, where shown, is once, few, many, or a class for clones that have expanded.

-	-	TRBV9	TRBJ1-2	CASSVVPGGGGYTF	TGTGCCAGCAGCGTAGTGCCCGGGGGCGGTGGCTACACCTTC
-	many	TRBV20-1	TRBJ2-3	CSARSGGGTDTQYF	TGCAGTGCTAGGTCAGGGGGGGGCACAGATACGCAGTATTTT
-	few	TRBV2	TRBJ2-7	CASSGTVGYEQYF	TGTGCCAGCAGTGGGACCGTAGGCTACGAGCAGTACTTC
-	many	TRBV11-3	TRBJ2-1	CASSPSASKGNEQFF	TGTGCCAGCAGCCCCTCGGCTAGCAAAGGGAATGAGCAGTTCTTC
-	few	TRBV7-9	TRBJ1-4	CASSLGSGTTTNEKLFF	TGTGCCAGCAGCTTAGGCTCAGGGACTACAACTAATGAAAAACTGTTTTTT
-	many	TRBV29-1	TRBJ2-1	CSVYRENNEQFF	TGCAGCGTTTACAGGGAGAACAATGAGCAGTTCTTC
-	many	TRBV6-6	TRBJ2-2	CASSYPTASNTGELFF	TGTGCCAGCAGTTATCCGACAGCTTCGAACACCGGGGAGCTGTTTTTT
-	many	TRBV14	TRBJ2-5	CASSPNGRGKETQYF	TGTGCCAGCAGCCCAAACGGACGGGGTAAAGAGACCCAGTACTTC
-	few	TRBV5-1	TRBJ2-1	CASSPGRYNEQFF	TGCGCCAGCAGCCCCGGGCGCTACAATGAGCAGTTCTTC
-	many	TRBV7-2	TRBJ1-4	CASSLTATTNEKLFF	TGTGCCAGCTCGTTGACAGCGACAACTAATGAAAAACTGTTTTTT
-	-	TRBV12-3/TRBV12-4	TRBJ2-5	CASSPAVGAGQETQYF	TGTGCCAGCAGTCCGGCCGTGGGGGCGGGCCAAGAGACCCAGTACTTC
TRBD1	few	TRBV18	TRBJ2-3	CASSQGAGANTDTQYF	TGTGCCAGCTCACAGGGGGCCGGTGCTAACACAGATACGCAGTATTTT
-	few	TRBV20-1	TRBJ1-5	CSARERTVNQPQHF	TGCAGTGCTAGAGAGCGGACAGTAAATCAGCCCCAGCATTTT
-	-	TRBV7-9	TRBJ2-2	CANIPLGRNTGELFF	TGTGCCAACATCCCGCTGGGAAGGAACACCGGGGAGCTGTTTTTT